This is a list of T cell receptor beta chains from one sample in a study of cytomegalovirus exposure and HLA in healthy donors. The repertoire was sequenced with immunoSEQ multiplex PCR; TCRdb's copy has only in-frame clones and lacks some. The table has approximately 210,000 clones, over 75% seen once. Sequencing was performed on PBMCs. The source is a man aged 18 to 30 in good health and CMV-seronegative. The CDR3 runs from the conserved cysteine through the conserved F or W. The D gene is left open where the match is weak. A clone size is listed for some rows: how often the clone was seen (once, few, many), or a class if it is expanded.

d_call	clone_size	v_call	j_call	cdr3_nt	cdr3_aa
TRBD1	-	TRBV27	TRBJ2-2	TGTGCCAGCAGCACCCCAGGGGGCCGGGGCACCGGGGAGCTGTTTTTT	CASSTPGGRGTGELFF
TRBD2	few	TRBV7-2	TRBJ2-1	TGTGCCAGCAGCTTAGGTGGGACTAGCGGGGGGTATGAGCAGTTCTTC	CASSLGGTSGGYEQFF
TRBD2	few	TRBV6-6	TRBJ2-7	TGTGCCAGCAGTTCCCCTAGCGGGGGGGCTCCCTACGAGCAGTACTTC	CASSSPSGGAPYEQYF
-	-	TRBV4-3	TRBJ1-1	TGCGCCAGCAGCCAAGATCCCAGAAACACTGAAGCTTTCTTT	CASSQDPRNTEAFF
-	-	TRBV11-2	TRBJ2-7	TGTGCCAGCAGTTCTGGAGAATACTACGAGCAGTACTTC	CASSSGEYYEQYF
TRBD1	-	TRBV12-5	TRBJ2-3	TGTGCTAGTGCCCTGGGACAGGGGGCTTGGACAGATACGCAGTATTTT	CASALGQGAWTDTQYF
-	-	TRBV9	TRBJ1-2	TGTGCCAGCAGCGTAGATCTTGGGGGGGGCTACACCTTC	CASSVDLGGGYTF
TRBD1	-	TRBV2	TRBJ2-7	TGTGCCAGCAGTCCGGGACAGGGAGACGAGCAGTACTTC	CASSPGQGDEQYF
TRBD2	-	TRBV6-1	TRBJ2-7	TGTGCCAGCAGGGCGGGGGGTCCCGGCGAGCAGTACTTC	CASRAGGPGEQYF
TRBD1	-	TRBV15	TRBJ2-5	TGTGCCACCAGCCAGACAGGGGCTCGAGTAGAGACCCAGTACTTC	CATSQTGARVETQYF
-	-	TRBV30	TRBJ1-1	TGTGCCTGGACAGTAAACACTGAAGCTTTCTTT	CAWTVNTEAFF
-	-	TRBV7-8	TRBJ1-4	TGTGCCAGCAGCCCGCTCCCCCAGGAAAATGAAAAACTGTTTTTT	CASSPLPQENEKLFF
-	once	TRBV5-6	TRBJ1-5	TGTGCCAGCAGCGTAAGGGGCGCGGGAAATCAGCCCCAGCATTTT	CASSVRGAGNQPQHF
-	-	TRBV25-1	TRBJ2-3	TGTGCCAGCAGCCTGGCCCCCCAGGGCAGGCGCACAGATACGCAGTATTTT	CASSLAPQGRRTDTQYF
-	-	TRBV6-6	TRBJ2-7	TGTGCCAGCAGTTATCCGACAGGCTCCTACGAGCAGTACTTC	CASSYPTGSYEQYF
TRBD1	few	TRBV14	TRBJ2-1	TGTGCCAGCAGCCGTTGGATGGAGGACAGGCCGTTCTTC	CASSRWMEDRPFF
-	-	TRBV6-4	TRBJ2-3	TGTGCCAGCAGCCCGTCTAGTAGCGGCACAGATACGCAGTATTTT	CASSPSSSGTDTQYF
-	once	TRBV29-1	TRBJ2-3	TGCAGCGTTAGTCCCCCTGGGGGCGGGAGCACAGATACGCAGTATTTT	CSVSPPGGGSTDTQYF
-	-	TRBV11-1	TRBJ2-7	TGTGCCAGCAGCTTAATAGGTCTAGCCTCCTACGAGCAGTACTTC	CASSLIGLASYEQYF
-	-	TRBV6-1	TRBJ2-2	TGTGCCAGCAGTGTTCGAACAGAAACGGGGGAGCTGTTTTTT	CASSVRTETGELFF
-	-	TRBV9	TRBJ2-1	TGTGCCAGCAGCGTAGATCCCTACCGGGATGAGCAGTTCTTC	CASSVDPYRDEQFF
TRBD1	-	TRBV7-8	TRBJ2-1	TGTGCCAGCAGCTCCGCCGGACAGGGGCGCAATGAGCAGTTCTTC	CASSSAGQGRNEQFF
TRBD1	-	TRBV7-8	TRBJ1-4	TGTGCCAGCAGCTTATACAGGGGAGGAGCAACTAATGAAAAACTGTTTTTT	CASSLYRGGATNEKLFF
-	once	TRBV7-2	TRBJ2-2	TGTGCCAGCAGCTTACCAGGACCCAGGGCCGGGGAGCTGTTTTTT	CASSLPGPRAGELFF
-	-	TRBV9	TRBJ1-1	TGTGCCAGCAGCCTCGAGGGGGGGAGGAACACTGAAGCTTTCTTT	CASSLEGGRNTEAFF
TRBD2	-	TRBV28	TRBJ2-7	TGTGCCAGCAGGCCCGGGGGGATCAGGTACGAGCAGTACTTC	CASRPGGIRYEQYF
-	-	TRBV2	TRBJ1-2	TGTGCCAGCAGTGAACAGGGGCGCGTCTATGGCTACACCTTC	CASSEQGRVYGYTF
-	few	TRBV6-5	TRBJ2-7	TGTGCCAGCAGATCCAGGAACGTCCCCTACGAGCAGTACTTC	CASRSRNVPYEQYF
-	once	TRBV19	TRBJ1-1	TGTGCCAGTACGGCTCGGCGAGAGGGAAAAGCTTTCTTT	CASTARREGKAFF
TRBD2	-	TRBV11-2	TRBJ2-7	TGTGCCAGCAGCTTTAAGACTAGCGACCCTGAGCAGTACTTC	CASSFKTSDPEQYF
-	-	TRBV5-1	TRBJ2-7	TGCGCCAGCAGCCCCGGAGTGCACGAGCAGTACTTC	CASSPGVHEQYF
-	-	TRBV4-1	TRBJ1-5	TGCGCCAGCAGCCAAGAAAGGGGACAGCCCCAGCATTTT	CASSQERGQPQHF
-	-	TRBV4-1	TRBJ2-7	TGCGCCAGCAGCCAAATTTCGGAGGGAATGGGCGAGCAGTACTTC	CASSQISEGMGEQYF
TRBD1	-	TRBV4-3	TRBJ1-3	TGCGCCAGCAGCCAAGATTCCTCCGACAGGGGGCTTGGAAACACCATATATTTT	CASSQDSSDRGLGNTIYF
-	few	TRBV14	TRBJ2-7	TGTGCCAGCAGCCAGGGGTTCGTCGGGGGGCGCGGCGAGCAGTACTTC	CASSQGFVGGRGEQYF
TRBD2	-	TRBV7-2	TRBJ2-1	TGTGCCAGCAGCCCGGGACTAGCGTACAATGAGCAGTTCTTC	CASSPGLAYNEQFF
-	-	TRBV7-9	TRBJ1-2	TGTGCCAGCAGCTTAATCGGACTCTATGGCTACACCTTC	CASSLIGLYGYTF
-	-	TRBV5-1	TRBJ2-5	TGCGCCAGCAGCCCGTCGACTAGGAACCAAGAGACCCAGTACTTC	CASSPSTRNQETQYF
-	-	TRBV7-2	TRBJ2-7	TGTGCCAGCAGCTTATCCCCCGGAAGGAGCTCCTACGAGCAGTACTTC	CASSLSPGRSSYEQYF
TRBD1	-	TRBV6-5	TRBJ2-7	TGTGCCAGCAGTTACGGGACAGGACCTAGGGAGCAGTACTTC	CASSYGTGPREQYF
-	-	TRBV4-3	TRBJ2-1	TGCGCCAGCAGCCAAGATGAAACTAGTCCCTTATACAATGAGCAGTTCTTC	CASSQDETSPLYNEQFF